Sequencing of this T cell receptor (beta chain) was carried out in a study of T cell changes during pregnancy in multiple sclerosis. Measured with immunoSEQ multiplex PCR; TCRdb has only the in-frame clones, and not every one. The sample carries some 94,000 clones, 75% to 95% recorded once. Trimming removed 4 bases from V and 8 bases from J, with 12 bases in between. The germline V gene encodes CDR1 LNHDA and CDR2 SQIVND (reference sequence). The CDR3 spans 13 residues. The receptor was derived from a female donor in good health, enrolled as a control in a pregnancy study. The chain couples TRBV19 to TRBJ2-1; possible D gene TRBD1, 6 bases. Source: peripheral blood, taken in the first trimester of pregnancy. CDR3 in amino acids: CASSRAWGHEQFF. The DNA for the CDR3 is TGTGCCAGTAGTAGGGCGTGGGGGCATGAGCAGTTCTTC. The full variable domain, completed using reference TRBV19 and TRBJ2-1, is DGGITQSPKYLFRKEGQNVTLSCEQNLNHDAMYWYRQDPGQGLRLIYYSQIVNDFQKGDIAEGYSVSREKKESFPLTVTSAQKNPTAFYLCASSRAWGHEQFFGPGTRLTVL.